The text below deals with one T cell receptor (beta chain). This clone showed up many times. Its binding antigen is unknown. Per-base qualities were not stored, and no clone one base away is much larger. The immunoSEQ Assay at Adaptive Biotechnologies was used to immunosequence TCRbeta CDR3 regions from the extracted DNA. As for how the authors treated the data: To quantify the absolute abundance of each unique TCRbeta CDR3, sequences were collapsed and filtered. Clonality was calculated as 1 minus Pielou's evenness, with only productive in-frame rearrangements included in the computation. Regional overlap was evaluated by tracking the top 100 nucleotide rearrangements across paired samples, and paired versus unrelated samples were compared using the Morisita index. Convergence of nucleotide rearrangements onto identical amino acid sequences was assessed with the immunoSEQ Rearrangement Details tool. The source is immuneACCESS, and TCRdb retained only in-frame sequences with V and J called. Part of the clones is not carried over; for the studies checked, unresolved V genes explain less than half of this, and the remainder is unexplained. D and trimming come from the DNA, and the V and J calls and clone size come from that table. The sample includes nearly 6,000 clones, with 35% to 45% observed a single time. The ten most abundant clones make up around 12% of the sample.

The data stem from a study of CXCR4 blockade with PD-1 therapy in pancreatic cancer (dated by TCRdb to the late 2010s). About the full investigation: The study combined multiplex immunohistochemistry and TCRbeta immunosequencing of resected pancreatic ductal adenocarcinoma with ex vivo slice culture testing PD-1 and CXCR4 blockade. To assess intratumoral heterogeneity, two geographically distinct regions from each of five or six tumors were TCR-sequenced. Study-level results and caveats: Because only TCRbeta chains were sequenced, true antigen-specificity overlap among convergent dominant clones remained unconfirmed while awaiting paired alpha-beta single-cell sequencing. Tumors showed clonal expansion, with mean productive clonality about 0.14 versus 0.05 in healthy blood, but clonality did not correlate with survival. Amino acid clone frequency correlated strongly with the number of distinct nucleotide rearrangements encoding it, suggesting convergent selection by common tumor antigens.

The archived tumor blocks were obtained from patients to whom no neoadjuvant therapy had been administered before resection. In the preserved-tissue arm of the study, approximately 30 surgical resection samples from under 25 previously untreated pancreatic ductal adenocarcinoma patients were used. For the resection arm, ten 5-micron curls of FFPE tumor adjacent to the multiplex immunohistochemistry slide were used for DNA extraction. The CDR1 and CDR2 encoded by the germline V gene are SGHNT and YENEEA. Trimming accounts for 3 bases at V and 10 bases at J, while the number of junction bases matched to no gene is 13. From its cysteine to its phenylalanine, the CDR3 spans 16 amino acids. Left in the record is the CDR3 DNA by itself, 48 bases read in frame from the first base.

In this chain, TRBV11-3 is recombined with TRBJ2-1, with 9 middle bases fitting TRBD2. This TCR was recovered from a human donor with pancreatic ductal adenocarcinoma. The sample was tumor tissue. The DNA sequence follows: TGTGCCAGCAGCTTGGGGCCCCTTAGCGGGAGCGCCGAGCAGTTCTTC. Its amino acids are CASSLGPLSGSAEQFF. Reference TRBV11-3 and TRBJ2-1 genes cover what lies past the CDR3, so the full variable domain is EAGVVQSPRYKIIEKKQPVAFWCNPISGHNTLYWYLQNLGQGPELLIRYENEEAVDDSQLPKDRFSAERLKGVDSTLKIQPAELGDSAVYLCASSLGPLSGSAEQFFGPGTRLTVL.